This passage covers 9 T cell receptor beta chains from one sample sequenced in a study of cytomegalovirus exposure and HLA in healthy donors. 60 Vbeta and 13 Jbeta primers were used in PCR. Clones were read by immunoSEQ multiplex PCR, and TCRdb kept only the in-frame ones, dropping some. Its listing shows 65,000 to 90,000 clones. The sequenced material came from PBMCs. The receptor set was obtained from a female donor in good health and CMV-seropositive.

The chain employs TRBV5-1 and TRBJ2-5; 7 bases are a match to TRBD1. V was pared by 3 bases and J by 4 bases, with 9 bases of the junction left unmatched. Germline V CDR1 and CDR2: SGHRS, YFSETQ. The CDR3 extends over 15 amino acids. CDR3 DNA sequence: TGCGCCAGCAGCTCACAGGGGTCGCAGGGAGAGACCCAGTACTTC. This translates into CASSSQGSQGETQYF.

The rearrangement joins TRBV18 to TRBJ1-1, with TRBD1 matching 10 bases. Germline values: CDR1 KGHSH, CDR2 LQKENI. The CDR3 is 17 amino acids. Trimming cost V 4 bases and J 4 bases; bases outside gene matches: 12. In DNA, the CDR3 is TGTGCCAGCTCACTTCGGGACAGGGGACCACGGGGCACTGAAGCTTTCTTT. It codes for CASSLRDRGPRGTEAFF.

The gene calls are TRBV4-3 and TRBJ1-2; possibly TRBD1 for D (6 bases). Trimming took 1 base from V and 4 from J, leaving 7 bases between them. CDR3 length equals 13 residues. Looked up from germline, CDR1 is LGHNA and CDR2 is YSLEER. CDR3 bases: TGCGCCAGCAGCCAAGTCAGGGGCTATGGCTACACCTTC. Translating it yields CASSQVRGYGYTF.

The J gene is TRBJ2-1, the V gene TRBV19; 7 bases agree with TRBD2. Germline V gene data show CDR1 as LNHDA and CDR2 as SQIVND (reference sequence). After removal of 4 bases from V and 4 bases from J, the junction contained 10 bases not matched to a gene. The CDR3 totals 16 residues. CDR3 DNA sequence: TGTGCCAGTAGTACCCCCCAGGAGCGGGGTTACAATGAGCAGTTCTTC. This gives the protein CASSTPQERGYNEQFF.

The chain uses TRBV4-3 and TRBJ2-1; 8 nucleotides agree with TRBD2. V lost 1 base, J lost 7 bases, and 15 bases stayed unmatched. CDR1 and CDR2 from the germline V gene are LGHNA and YSLEER. The CDR3 has 18 amino acids. For the CDR3, the DNA is TGCGCCAGCAGCCAAGTTTGGGCGGGAGGAGTTTCTGCAAATGAGCAGTTCTTC. The encoded protein is CASSQVWAGGVSANEQFF.

This chain uses TRBV7-9 with TRBJ1-3, with 8 bases matching TRBD1. The length of the CDR3 is 16 residues. Unmatched junction bases numbered 6, after V lost 3 bases and J lost 2 bases. Germline loops: CDR1 SEHNR, CDR2 FQNEAQ (reference sequence). The CDR3 protein is CASSLATGGTGNTIYF. The CDR3 nucleotides are TGTGCCAGCAGCTTGGCAACAGGGGGGACTGGAAACACCATATATTTT.

The chain combines TRBV7-9 with TRBJ2-3; no clear D gene. The CDR3 is 12 amino acids. CDR1 SEHNR and CDR2 FQNEAQ come from the germline V gene (reference sequence). V gave up 5 bases and J gave up 2 bases, with 5 bases separating them. The CDR3 DNA follows: TGTGCCAGCAGCCCCTTCACAGATACGCAGTATTTT. As protein: CASSPFTDTQYF.

The chain carries TRBV11-2 and TRBJ1-1; the D gene is possibly TRBD1 (5 bases). Germline assignment: CDR1 SGHAT and CDR2 FQNNGV. Trimming removed 4 bases from V and 0 bases from J, with 9 bases in between. The CDR3 is 14 amino acids. This chain's CDR3 is CASSWGSLNTEAFF. CDR3 DNA sequence: TGTGCCAGCAGCTGGGGCAGTTTGAACACTGAAGCTTTCTTT.

The chain is built from TRBV5-1 and TRBJ1-1, with TRBD1 as a possible D gene (6 bases). The CDR3 covers 15 residues. The V and J ends lost 0 bases and 4 bases respectively, with 13 bases between them. Per the germline V gene, CDR1 is SGHRS and CDR2 is YFSETQ. Here the CDR3 DNA reads TGCGCCAGCAGCTTGGGAGAACTAGGGGGCACTGAAGCTTTCTTT. Translated, it gives CASSLGELGGTEAFF.